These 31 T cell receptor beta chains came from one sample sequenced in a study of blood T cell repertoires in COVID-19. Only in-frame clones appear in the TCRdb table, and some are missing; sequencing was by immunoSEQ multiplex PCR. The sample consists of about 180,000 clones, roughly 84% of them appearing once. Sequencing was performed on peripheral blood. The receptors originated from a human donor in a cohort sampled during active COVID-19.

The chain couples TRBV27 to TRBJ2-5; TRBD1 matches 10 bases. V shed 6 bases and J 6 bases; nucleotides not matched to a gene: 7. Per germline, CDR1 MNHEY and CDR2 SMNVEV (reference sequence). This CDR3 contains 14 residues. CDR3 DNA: TGTGCCAGCAGAGGGACAGGGGTGGGGAAGACCCAGTACTTC. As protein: CASRGTGVGKTQYF.

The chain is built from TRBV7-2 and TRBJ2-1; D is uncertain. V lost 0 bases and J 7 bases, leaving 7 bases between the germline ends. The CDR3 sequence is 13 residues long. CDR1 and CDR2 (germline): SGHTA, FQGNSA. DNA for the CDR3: TGTGCCAGCAGCTTAGCGTATCTGAATGAGCAGTTCTTC. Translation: CASSLAYLNEQFF.

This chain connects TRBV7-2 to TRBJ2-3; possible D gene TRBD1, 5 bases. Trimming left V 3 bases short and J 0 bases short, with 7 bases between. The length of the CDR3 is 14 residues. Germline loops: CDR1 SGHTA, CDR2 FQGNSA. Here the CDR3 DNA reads TGTGCCAGCAGCTTGGGGCTTAGCACAGATACGCAGTATTTT. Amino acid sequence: CASSLGLSTDTQYF.

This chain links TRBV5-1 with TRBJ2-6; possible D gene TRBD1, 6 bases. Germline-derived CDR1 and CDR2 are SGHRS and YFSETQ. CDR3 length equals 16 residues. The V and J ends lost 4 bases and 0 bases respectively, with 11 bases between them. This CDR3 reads CASSTGTPSGANVLTF. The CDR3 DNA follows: TGCGCCAGCAGCACAGGGACACCCTCTGGGGCCAACGTCCTGACTTTC.

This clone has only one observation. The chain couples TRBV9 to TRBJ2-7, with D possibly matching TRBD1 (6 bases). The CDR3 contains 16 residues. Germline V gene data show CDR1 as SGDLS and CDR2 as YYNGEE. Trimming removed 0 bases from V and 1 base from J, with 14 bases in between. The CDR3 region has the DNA TGTGCCAGCAGCGTAGCTTCGACAGGATGGTCCTACGAGCAGTACTTC. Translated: CASSVASTGWSYEQYF.

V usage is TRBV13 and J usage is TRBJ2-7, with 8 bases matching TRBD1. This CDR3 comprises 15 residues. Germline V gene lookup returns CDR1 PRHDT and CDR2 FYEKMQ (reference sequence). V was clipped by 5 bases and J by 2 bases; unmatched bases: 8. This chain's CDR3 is CASSDRTGPTYEQYF. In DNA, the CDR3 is TGTGCCAGCAGCGACAGGACAGGGCCAACCTACGAGCAGTACTTC.

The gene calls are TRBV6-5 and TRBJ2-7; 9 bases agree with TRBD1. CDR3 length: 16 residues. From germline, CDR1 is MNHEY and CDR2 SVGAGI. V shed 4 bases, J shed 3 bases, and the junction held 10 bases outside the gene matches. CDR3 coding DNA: TGTGCCAGCAGTTTCCTTTCGACAGGGGGTAACTACGAGCAGTACTTC. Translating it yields CASSFLSTGGNYEQYF.

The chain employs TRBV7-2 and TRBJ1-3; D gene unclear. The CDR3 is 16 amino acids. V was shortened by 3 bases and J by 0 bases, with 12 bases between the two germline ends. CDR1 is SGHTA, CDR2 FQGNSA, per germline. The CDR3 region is CASSFPTVSSGNTIYF. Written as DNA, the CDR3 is TGTGCCAGCAGCTTCCCGACTGTTTCCTCTGGAAACACCATATATTTT.

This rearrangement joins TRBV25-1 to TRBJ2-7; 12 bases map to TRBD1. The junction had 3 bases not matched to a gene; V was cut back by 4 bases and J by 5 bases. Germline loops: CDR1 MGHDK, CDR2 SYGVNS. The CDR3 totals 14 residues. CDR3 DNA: TGTGCCAGCAGTGGGGACAGGGGGCGCGACGAGCAGTACTTC. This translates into CASSGDRGRDEQYF.

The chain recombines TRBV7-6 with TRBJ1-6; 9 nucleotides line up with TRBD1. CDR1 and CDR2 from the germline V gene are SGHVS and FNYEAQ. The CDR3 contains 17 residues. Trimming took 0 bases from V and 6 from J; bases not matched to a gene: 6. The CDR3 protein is CASSLALAGQGNSPLHF. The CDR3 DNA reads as TGTGCCAGCAGCTTAGCGCTGGCGGGACAGGGTAATTCACCCCTCCACTTT.

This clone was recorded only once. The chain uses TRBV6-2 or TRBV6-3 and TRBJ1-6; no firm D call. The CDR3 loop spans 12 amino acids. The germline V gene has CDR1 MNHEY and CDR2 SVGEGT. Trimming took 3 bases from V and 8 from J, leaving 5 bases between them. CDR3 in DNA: TGTGCCAGCAGTTATTCCTATTCACCCCTCCACTTT. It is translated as CASSYSYSPLHF.

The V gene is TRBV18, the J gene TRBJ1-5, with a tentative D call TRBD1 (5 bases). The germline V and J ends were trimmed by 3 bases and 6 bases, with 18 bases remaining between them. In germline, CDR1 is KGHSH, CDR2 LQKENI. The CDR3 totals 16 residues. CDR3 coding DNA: TGTGCCAGCTCACCTGGGACTTTATCCGGGAGTCAGCCCCAGCATTTT. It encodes CASSPGTLSGSQPQHF. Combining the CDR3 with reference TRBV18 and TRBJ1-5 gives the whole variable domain NAGVMQNPRHLVRRRGQEARLRCSPMKGHSHVYWYRQLPEEGLKFMVYLQKENIIDESGMPKERFSAEFPKEGPSILRIQQVVRGDSAAYFCASSPGTLSGSQPQHFGDGTRLSIL.

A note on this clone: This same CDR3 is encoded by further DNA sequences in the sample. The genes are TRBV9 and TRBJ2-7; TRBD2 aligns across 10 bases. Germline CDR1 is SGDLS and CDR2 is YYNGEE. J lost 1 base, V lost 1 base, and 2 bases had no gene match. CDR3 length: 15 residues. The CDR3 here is CASSVSSGGSYEQYF. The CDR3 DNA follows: TGTGCCAGCAGCGTATCTAGCGGGGGATCCTACGAGCAGTACTTC.

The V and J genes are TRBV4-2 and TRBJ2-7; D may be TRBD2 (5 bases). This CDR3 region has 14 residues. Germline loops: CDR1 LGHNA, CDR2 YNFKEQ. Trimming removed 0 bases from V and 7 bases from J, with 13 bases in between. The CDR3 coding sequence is TGTGCCAGCAGCCAAGATAGAACTAGTAAAGAGCAGTACTTC. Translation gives CASSQDRTSKEQYF.

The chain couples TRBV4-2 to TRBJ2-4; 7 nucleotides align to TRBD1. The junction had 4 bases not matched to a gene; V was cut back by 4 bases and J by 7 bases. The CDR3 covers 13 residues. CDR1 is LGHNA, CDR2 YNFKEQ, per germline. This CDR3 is CASSRQGLNIQYF. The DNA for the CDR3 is TGTGCCAGCAGCCGACAGGGCCTCAACATTCAGTACTTC.

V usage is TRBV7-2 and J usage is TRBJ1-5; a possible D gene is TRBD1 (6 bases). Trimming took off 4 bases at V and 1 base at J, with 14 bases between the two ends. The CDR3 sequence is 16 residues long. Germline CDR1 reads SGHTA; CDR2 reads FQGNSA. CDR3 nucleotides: TGTGCCAGCAGCTCGCCACAGGGTCGAAGCAATCAGCCCCAGCATTTT. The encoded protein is CASSSPQGRSNQPQHF.

In nucleotides, the CDR3 is TGTGCCACCGACTTCCCCGGTAGCACAGATACGCAGTATTTT. Amino acids: CATDFPGSTDTQYF. The V call is TRBV7-2, the J call TRBJ2-3; D is unresolved. The CDR3 length is 14 residues. Looked up from germline, CDR1 is SGHTA and CDR2 is FQGNSA. Trimming stripped 10 bases from V and 0 bases from J, with 14 bases between.

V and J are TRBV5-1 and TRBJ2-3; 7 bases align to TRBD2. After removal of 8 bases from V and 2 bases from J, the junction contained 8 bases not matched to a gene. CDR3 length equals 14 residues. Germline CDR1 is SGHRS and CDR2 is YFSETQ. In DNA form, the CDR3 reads TGCGCCAGTGATAACGGGGGGACCACAGATACGCAGTATTTT. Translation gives CASDNGGTTDTQYF.

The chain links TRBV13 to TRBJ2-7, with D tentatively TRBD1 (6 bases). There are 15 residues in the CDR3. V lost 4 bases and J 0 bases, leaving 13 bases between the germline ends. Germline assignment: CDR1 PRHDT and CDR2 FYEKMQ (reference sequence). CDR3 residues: CASSSRTANSYEQYF. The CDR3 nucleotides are TGTGCCAGCAGCTCAAGGACAGCGAACTCCTACGAGCAGTACTTC.

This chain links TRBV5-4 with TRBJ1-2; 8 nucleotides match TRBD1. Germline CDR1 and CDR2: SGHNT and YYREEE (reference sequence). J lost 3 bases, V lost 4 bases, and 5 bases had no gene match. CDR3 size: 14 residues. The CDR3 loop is CASSRAGGDYGYTF. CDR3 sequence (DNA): TGTGCCAGCAGCCGCGCAGGGGGCGACTATGGCTACACCTTC.

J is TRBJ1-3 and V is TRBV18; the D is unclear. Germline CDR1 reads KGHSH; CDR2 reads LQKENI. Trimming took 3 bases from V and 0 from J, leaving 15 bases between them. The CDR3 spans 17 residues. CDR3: CASSPARQTLSGNTIYF. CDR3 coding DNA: TGTGCCAGCTCACCCGCAAGGCAGACACTCTCTGGAAACACCATATATTTT.

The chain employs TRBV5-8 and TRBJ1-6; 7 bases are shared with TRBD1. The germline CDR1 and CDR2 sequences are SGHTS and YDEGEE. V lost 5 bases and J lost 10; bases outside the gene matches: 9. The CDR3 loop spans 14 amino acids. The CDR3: CASRSQGVGSPLHF. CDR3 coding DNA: TGTGCCAGCAGGTCCCAGGGGGTGGGCTCACCCCTCCACTTT.

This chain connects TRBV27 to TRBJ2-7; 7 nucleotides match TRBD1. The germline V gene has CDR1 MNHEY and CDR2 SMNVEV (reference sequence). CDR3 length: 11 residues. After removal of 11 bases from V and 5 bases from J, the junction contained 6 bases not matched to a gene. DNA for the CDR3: TGTGCCTGCCACAGGGGTGACGAGCAGTACTTC. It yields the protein CACHRGDEQYF.

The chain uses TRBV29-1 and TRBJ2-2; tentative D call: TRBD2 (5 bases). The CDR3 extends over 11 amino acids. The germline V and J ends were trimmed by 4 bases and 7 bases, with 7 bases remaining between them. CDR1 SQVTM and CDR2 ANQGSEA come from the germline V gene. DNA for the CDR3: TGCAGCGTTGCCGGGGTCGGGGAGCTGTTTTTT. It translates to CSVAGVGELFF.

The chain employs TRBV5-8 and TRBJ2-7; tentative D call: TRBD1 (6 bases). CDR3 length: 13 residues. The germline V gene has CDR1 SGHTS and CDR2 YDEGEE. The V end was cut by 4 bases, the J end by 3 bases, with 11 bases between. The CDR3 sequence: CASSTGTYYEQYF. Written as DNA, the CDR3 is TGTGCCAGCAGCACAGGGACCTACTACGAGCAGTACTTC.

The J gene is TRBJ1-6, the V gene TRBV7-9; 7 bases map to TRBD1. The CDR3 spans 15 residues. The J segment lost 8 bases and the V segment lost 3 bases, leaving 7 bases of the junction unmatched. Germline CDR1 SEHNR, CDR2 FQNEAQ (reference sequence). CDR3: CASSLPGGSDSPLHF. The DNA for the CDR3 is TGTGCCAGCAGCTTGCCAGGGGGTTCGGATTCACCCCTCCACTTT.

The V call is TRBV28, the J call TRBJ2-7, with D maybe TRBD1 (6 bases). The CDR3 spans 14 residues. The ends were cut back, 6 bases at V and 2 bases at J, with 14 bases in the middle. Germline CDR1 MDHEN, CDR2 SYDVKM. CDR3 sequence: CASRATGMPYEQYF. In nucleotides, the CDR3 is TGTGCCAGCAGGGCCACAGGGATGCCCTACGAGCAGTACTTC.

DNA for the CDR3: TGTGCCACCAGCAGAGAAAGGGGAATTATCGACTTAAACACTGAAGCTTTCTTT. As protein: CATSRERGIIDLNTEAFF. The chain couples TRBV15 to TRBJ1-1; the D gene is possibly TRBD1 (5 bases). Per germline, CDR1 LNHNV and CDR2 YYDKDF (reference sequence). The CDR3 is 18 residues long. V lost 0 bases, J lost 2 bases, and 19 bases lay in between.

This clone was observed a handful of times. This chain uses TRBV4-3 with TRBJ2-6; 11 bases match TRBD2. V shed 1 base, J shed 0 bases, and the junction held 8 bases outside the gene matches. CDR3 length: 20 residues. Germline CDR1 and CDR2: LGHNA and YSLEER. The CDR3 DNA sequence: TGCGCCAGCAGCCAAGTTGGACCGGGACTAGCGGACTCTGGGGCCAACGTCCTGACTTTC. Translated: CASSQVGPGLADSGANVLTF.

CDR3 residues: CASSRELAGLSDTQYF. The CDR3 DNA is TGTGCCAGCAGCCGGGAGCTAGCGGGCCTGAGTGATACGCAGTATTTT. The chain combines TRBV7-9 with TRBJ2-3, with 8 bases that match TRBD2. V was clipped by 5 bases and J by 6 bases; unmatched bases: 13. Per germline, CDR1 SEHNR and CDR2 FQNEAQ (reference sequence). CDR3 length: 16 amino acids. Based on the CDR3 plus reference TRBV7-9 and TRBJ2-3, the full variable domain is DTGVSQNPRHKITKRGQNVTFRCDPISEHNRLYWYRQTLGQGPEFLTYFQNEAQLEKSRLLSDRFSAERPKGSFSTLEIQRTEQGDSAMYLCASSRELAGLSDTQYFGPGTRLTVL.

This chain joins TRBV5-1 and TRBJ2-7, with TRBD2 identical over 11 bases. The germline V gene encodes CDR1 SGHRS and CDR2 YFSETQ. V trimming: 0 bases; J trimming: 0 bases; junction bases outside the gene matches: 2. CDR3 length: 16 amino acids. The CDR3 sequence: CASSLETSGVSYEQYF. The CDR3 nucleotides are TGCGCCAGCAGCTTGGAGACTAGCGGGGTCTCCTACGAGCAGTACTTC.